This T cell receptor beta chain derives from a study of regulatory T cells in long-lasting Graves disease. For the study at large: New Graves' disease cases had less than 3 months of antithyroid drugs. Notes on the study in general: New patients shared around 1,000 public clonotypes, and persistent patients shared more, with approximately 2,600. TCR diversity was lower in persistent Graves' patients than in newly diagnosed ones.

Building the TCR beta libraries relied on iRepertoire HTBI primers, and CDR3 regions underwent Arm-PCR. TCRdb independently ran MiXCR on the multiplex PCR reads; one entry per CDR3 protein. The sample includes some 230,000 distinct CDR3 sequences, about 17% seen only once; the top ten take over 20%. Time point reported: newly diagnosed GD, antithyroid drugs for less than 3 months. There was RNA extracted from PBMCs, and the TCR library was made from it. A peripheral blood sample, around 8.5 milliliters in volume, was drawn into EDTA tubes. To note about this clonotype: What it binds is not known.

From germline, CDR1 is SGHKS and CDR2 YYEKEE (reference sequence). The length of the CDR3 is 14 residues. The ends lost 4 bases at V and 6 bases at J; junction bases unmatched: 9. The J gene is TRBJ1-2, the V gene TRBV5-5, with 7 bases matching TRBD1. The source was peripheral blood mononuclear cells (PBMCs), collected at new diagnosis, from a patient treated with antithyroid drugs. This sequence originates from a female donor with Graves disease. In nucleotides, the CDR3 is TGTGCCAGCAGCCCCGACAGGGTGTTCGATGGCTACACCTTC. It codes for CASSPDRVFDGYTF.